This TCR beta chain derives from a study of blood T cells in healthy people across ages. Overall study findings and caveats: Donors of long life had a larger count of naive CD4+ cells and greater diversity than aged donors. Getting older went along with TCR beta diversity per million T cells dropping roughly linearly. Investigators viewed diversity estimates from one million T cells as underestimates, the study reported.

V lost 1 base and J 0 bases, leaving 9 bases between the germline ends. CDR1 and CDR2 from the germline V gene are LGHNA and YSLEER. The CDR3 sequence is 16 residues long. About 10 milliliters was the volume of peripheral blood drawn from each donor. A sample-barcoded 5' primer and a J-beta primer mix were used in a second PCR of about 7 to 12 cycles. Each CDR3 protein gets one entry after TCRdb re-called the 5' RACE reads with MiXCR. Of hundreds of thousands of distinct CDR3 sequences listed, around 43% are singletons. In its sample, this clonotype was seen a few times. Its antigen is currently unknown.

The sample comprised blood. The sequence was obtained from a man aged 55 to 70 in good health. J is TRBJ1-4 and V is TRBV4-3, with a weak D call TRBD1 (6 bases). The CDR3 loop reads CASSQVRGATNEKLFF. The CDR3 DNA reads TGCGCCAGCAGCCAAGTGAGGGGGGCAACTAATGAAAAACTGTTTTTT.